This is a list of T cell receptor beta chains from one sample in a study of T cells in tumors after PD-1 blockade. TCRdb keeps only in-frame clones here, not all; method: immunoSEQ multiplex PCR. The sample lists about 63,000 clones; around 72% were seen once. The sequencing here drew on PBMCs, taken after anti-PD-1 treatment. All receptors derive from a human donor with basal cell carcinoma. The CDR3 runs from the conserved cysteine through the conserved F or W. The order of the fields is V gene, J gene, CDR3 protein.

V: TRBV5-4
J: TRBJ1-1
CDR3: CASSLRQGANTEAFF

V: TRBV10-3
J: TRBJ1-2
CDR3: CAISESRGFEGYTF

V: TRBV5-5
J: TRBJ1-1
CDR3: CASSQAGSVNTEAFF

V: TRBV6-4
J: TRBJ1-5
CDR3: CASSDFQKGAGQPQHF

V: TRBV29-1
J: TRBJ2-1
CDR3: CSALDSTGLQDEQFF

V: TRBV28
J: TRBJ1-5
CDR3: CASSRRTGTNQPQHF

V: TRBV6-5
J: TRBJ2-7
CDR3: CATQGISGDEQYF

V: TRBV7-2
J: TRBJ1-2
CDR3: CASSLAGRGTYGYTF

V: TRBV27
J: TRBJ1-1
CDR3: CASQRDRGNTEAFF

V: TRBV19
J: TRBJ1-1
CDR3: CASSIGRATEAFF

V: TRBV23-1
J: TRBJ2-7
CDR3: CASKSGTGGYEQYF

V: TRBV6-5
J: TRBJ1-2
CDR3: CASIVNRDSSWGYTF

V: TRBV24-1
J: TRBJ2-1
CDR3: CATSDSRQFYNEQFF

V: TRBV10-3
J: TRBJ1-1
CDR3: CASIGAQGTAEAFF

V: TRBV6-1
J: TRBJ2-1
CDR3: CASSDQGAGFNEQFF

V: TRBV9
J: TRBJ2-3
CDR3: CASSAQLAGGLDTQYF

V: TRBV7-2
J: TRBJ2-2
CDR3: CASSPGLLNTGELFF

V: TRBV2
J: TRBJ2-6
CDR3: CATEGAGAVSGANVLTF

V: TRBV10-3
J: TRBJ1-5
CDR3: CAIRFDRDQPQHF

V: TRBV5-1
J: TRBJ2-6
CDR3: CASRPGTHSGANVLTF

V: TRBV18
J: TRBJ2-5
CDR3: CASSPYSGAQETQYF

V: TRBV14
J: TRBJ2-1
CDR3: CASSQNRGGDYNEQFF

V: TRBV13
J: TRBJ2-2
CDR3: CASSLSNTGELFF

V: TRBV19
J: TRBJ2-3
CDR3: CASSGASADTQYF

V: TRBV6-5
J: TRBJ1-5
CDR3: CASRTPKGAQHF

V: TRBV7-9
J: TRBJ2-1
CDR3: CASSLGSSYNEQFF

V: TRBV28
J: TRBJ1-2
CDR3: CASSLSTAHFYGYTF

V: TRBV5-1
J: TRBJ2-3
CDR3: CASSLARETDTQYF

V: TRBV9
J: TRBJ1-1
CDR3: CASSVAGRAGTEAFF

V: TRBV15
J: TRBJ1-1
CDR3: CATQPSLGGTEAFF

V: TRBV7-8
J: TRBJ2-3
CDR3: CASSYRAGSTDTQYF

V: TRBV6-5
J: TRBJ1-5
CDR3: CASIRDRGNQPQHF

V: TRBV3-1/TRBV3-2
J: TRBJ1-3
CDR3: CASTSGGRDTIYF

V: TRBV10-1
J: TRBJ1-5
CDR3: CASSEPQVRPQHF

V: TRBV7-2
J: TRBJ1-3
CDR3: CASSLGRAGGTIYF

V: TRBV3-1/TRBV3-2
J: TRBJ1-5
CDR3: CASSQREGPQHF

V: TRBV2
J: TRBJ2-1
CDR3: CASSADRKTYNEQFF

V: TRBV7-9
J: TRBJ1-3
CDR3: CASSSPQGSSGNTIYF

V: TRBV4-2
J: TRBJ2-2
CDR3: CASSQDTDGTGELFF

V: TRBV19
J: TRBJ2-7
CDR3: CASRSPGGIYEQYF

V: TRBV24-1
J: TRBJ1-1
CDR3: CATSDLNTEAFF

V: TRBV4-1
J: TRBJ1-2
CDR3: CASSQERAPGQGYTF

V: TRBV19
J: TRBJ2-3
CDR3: CASSNQRGDTQYF

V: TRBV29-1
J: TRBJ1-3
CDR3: CSVEDGVRDSGNTIYF

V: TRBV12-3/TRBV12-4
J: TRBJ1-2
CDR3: CASTTRGTYGYTF

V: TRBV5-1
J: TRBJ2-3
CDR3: CASSLALSTDTQYF

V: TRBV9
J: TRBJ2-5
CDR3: CASSVDRGRETQYF

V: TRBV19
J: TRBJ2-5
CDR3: CASKRRYPGSETQYF

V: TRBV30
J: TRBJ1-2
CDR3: CAWSVVVAGVNGYTF

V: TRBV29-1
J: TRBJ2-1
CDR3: CSVSYPGLYNEQFF

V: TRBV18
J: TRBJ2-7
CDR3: CASSPREGEQYF

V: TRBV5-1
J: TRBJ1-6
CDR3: CASSFSLQGADSPLHF

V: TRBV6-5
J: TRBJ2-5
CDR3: CASSRTGGWKETQYF

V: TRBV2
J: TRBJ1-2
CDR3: CASSVETILYGYTF